The T cell receptor (beta chain) under discussion was sequenced for a study of blood T cell repertoires in COVID-19. Study at large: From the United States, Italy and Spain came samples of acute and convalescent COVID-19. The cDNA or gDNA used as material had been derived from T cells, B-cell-depleted T cells, or PBMCs.

Clones were sequenced by immunoSEQ multiplex PCR, and TCRdb holds only the in-frame ones, with some missing. The sample lists about 35,000 clones; around 87% were seen once. This CDR3 is built from 18 residues. The germline gives CDR1 LGHDT, CDR2 YNNKEL (reference sequence). The V gene end was trimmed by 0 bases and the J gene end by 0 bases; junction bases not matched to a gene: 6. This receptor was obtained from a human donor in a cohort sampled during active COVID-19. The V gene is TRBV3-1 (or the pseudogene TRBV3-2), the J gene TRBJ1-1; 11 positions match TRBD1. Material for sequencing was peripheral blood. CDR3 in DNA: TGTGCCAGCAGCCAAGATCCCGGGACAGGGGGTCTGAACACTGAAGCTTTCTTT. Protein: CASSQDPGTGGLNTEAFF.